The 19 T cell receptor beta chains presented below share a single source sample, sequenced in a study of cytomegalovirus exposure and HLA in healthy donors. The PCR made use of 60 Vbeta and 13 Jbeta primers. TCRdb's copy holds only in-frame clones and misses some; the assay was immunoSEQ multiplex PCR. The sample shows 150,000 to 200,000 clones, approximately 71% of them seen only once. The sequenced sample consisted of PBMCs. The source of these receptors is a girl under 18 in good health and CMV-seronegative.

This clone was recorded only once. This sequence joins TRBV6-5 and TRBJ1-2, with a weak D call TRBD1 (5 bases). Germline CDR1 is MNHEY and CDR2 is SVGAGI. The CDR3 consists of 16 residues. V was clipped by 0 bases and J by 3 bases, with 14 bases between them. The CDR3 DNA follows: TGTGCCAGCAGTTACTCGAGAGGGGAGGTGGACTATGGCTACACCTTC. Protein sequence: CASSYSRGEVDYGYTF.

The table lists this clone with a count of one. CDR3 bases: TGTGCCAGCAGCTTAGAGAGCGGGGGTTACAATGAGCAGTTCTTC. It encodes CASSLESGGYNEQFF. The chain has TRBV7-3 and TRBJ2-1, with 8 positions matching TRBD2. The germline V gene has CDR1 SGHTA and CDR2 FQGTGA. The CDR3 totals 15 residues. Trimming took 2 bases from V and 4 from J; bases not matched to a gene: 4.

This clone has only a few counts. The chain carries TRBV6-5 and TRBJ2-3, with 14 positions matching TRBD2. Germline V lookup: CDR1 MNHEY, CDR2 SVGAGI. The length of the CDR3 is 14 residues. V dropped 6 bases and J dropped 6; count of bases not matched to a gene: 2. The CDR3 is CASSRLAGGDTQYF. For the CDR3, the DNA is TGTGCCAGCAGCAGACTAGCGGGGGGGGATACGCAGTATTTT.

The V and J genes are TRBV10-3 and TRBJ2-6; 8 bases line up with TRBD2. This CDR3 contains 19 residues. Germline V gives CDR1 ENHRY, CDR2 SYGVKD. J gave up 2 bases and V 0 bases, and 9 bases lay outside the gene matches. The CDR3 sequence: CAISESIVRGGTGANVLTF. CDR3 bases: TGTGCCATCAGTGAGTCTATAGTTCGGGGGGGGACTGGGGCCAACGTCCTGACTTTC.

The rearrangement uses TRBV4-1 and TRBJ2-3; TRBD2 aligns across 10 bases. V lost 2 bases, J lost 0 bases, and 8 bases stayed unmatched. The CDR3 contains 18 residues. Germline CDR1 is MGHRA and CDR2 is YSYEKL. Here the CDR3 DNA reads TGCGCCAGCAGCCAACTTCCTAGCGGGGGATTTAGCACAGATACGCAGTATTTT. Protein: CASSQLPSGGFSTDTQYF.

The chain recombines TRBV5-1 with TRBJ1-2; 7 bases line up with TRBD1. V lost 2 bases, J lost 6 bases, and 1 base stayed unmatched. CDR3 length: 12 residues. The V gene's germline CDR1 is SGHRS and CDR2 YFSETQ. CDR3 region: CASSLQGNGYTF. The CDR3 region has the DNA TGCGCCAGCAGCTTACAGGGGAATGGCTACACCTTC.

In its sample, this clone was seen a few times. This chain's CDR3 is CASSLSGGLPQETQYF. CDR3 DNA sequence: TGTGCCAGCAGTTTATCGGGGGGGCTCCCCCAAGAGACCCAGTACTTC. The V call is TRBV27, the J call TRBJ2-5; D perhaps matches TRBD2 (7 bases). From germline, CDR1 is MNHEY and CDR2 SMNVEV (reference sequence). With 0 bases removed from V and 1 base from J, the gap between germline ends came to 12 bases. The CDR3 totals 16 residues.

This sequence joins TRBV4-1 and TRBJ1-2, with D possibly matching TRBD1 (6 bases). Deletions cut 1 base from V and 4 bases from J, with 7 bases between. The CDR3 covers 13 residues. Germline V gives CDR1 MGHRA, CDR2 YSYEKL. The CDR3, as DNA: TGCGCCAGCAGCCAAGCAGGGGCCTATGGCTACACCTTC. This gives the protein CASSQAGAYGYTF.

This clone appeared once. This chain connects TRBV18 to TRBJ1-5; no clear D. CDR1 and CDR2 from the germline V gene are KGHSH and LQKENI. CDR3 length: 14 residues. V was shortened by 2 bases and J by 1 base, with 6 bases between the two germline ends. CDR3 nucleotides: TGTGCCAGCTCACCAGGGCTAAGCAATCAGCCCCAGCATTTT. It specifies CASSPGLSNQPQHF.

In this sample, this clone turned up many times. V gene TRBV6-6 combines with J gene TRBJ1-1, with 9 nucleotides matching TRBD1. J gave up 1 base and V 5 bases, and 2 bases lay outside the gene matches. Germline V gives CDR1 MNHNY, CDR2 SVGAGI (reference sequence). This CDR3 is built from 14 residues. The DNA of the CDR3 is TGTGCCAGCAGTGTACAGGGGGCGAACACTGAAGCTTTCTTT. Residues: CASSVQGANTEAFF.

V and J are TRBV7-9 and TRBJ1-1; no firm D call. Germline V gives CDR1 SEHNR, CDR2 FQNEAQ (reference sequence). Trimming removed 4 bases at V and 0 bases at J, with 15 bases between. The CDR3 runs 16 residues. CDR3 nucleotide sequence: TGTGCCAGCAGCTCCTCACCCAGGAGGATGAACACTGAAGCTTTCTTT. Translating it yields CASSSSPRRMNTEAFF.

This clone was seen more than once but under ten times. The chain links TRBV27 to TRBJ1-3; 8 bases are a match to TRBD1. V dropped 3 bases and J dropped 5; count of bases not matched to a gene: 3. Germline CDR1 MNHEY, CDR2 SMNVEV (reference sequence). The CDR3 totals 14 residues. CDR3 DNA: TGTGCCAGCAGTTTGACAGGGGACAGAAACACCATATATTTT. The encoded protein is CASSLTGDRNTIYF.

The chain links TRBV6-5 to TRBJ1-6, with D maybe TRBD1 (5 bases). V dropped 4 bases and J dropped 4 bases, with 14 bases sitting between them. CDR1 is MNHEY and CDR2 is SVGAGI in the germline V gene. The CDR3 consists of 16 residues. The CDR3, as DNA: TGTGCCAGCAGTTTAAAGGGGTCCCTTTATAATTCACCCCTCCACTTT. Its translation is CASSLKGSLYNSPLHF.

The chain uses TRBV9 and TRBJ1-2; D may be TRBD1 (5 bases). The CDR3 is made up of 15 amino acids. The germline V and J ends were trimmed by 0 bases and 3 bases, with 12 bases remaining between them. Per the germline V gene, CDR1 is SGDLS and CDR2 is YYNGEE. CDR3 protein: CASSVAGSGDYGYTF. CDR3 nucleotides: TGTGCCAGCAGCGTAGCAGGGAGCGGGGACTATGGCTACACCTTC.

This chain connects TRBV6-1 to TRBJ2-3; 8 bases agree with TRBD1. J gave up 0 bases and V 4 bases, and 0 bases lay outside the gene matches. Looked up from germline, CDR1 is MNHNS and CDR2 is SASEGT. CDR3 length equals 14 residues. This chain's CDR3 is CASSGQGSTDTQYF. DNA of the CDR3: TGTGCCAGCAGTGGACAGGGGAGCACAGATACGCAGTATTTT.

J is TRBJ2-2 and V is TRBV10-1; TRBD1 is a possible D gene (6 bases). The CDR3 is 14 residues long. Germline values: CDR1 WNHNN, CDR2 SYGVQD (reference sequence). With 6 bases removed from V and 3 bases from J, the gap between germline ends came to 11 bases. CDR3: CASRVAGDTGELFF. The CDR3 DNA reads TGCGCCAGCAGAGTTGCAGGGGACACCGGGGAGCTGTTTTTT.

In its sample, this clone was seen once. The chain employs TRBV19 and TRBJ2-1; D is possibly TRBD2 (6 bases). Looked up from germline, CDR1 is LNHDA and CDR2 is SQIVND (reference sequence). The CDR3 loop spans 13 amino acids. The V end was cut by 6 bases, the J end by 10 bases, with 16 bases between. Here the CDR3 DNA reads TGTGCCAGTAGGAGCCGAAGGGAGGACGAGCAGTTCTTC. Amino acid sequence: CASRSRREDEQFF.

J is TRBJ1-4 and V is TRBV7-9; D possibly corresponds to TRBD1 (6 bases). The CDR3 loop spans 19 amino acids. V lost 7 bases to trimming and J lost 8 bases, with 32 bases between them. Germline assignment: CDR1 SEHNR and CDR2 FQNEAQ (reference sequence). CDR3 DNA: TGTGCCAGCACCCTGTACCTACCCCCCACAGGGAAAAAAGAGGAAAAACTGTTTTTT. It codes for CASTLYLPPTGKKEEKLFF.

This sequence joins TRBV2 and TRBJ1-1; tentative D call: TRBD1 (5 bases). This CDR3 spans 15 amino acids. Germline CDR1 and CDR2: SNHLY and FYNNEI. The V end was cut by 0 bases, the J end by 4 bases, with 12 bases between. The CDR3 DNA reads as TGTGCCAGCAGTGAAGCTGGGGCCTCGGGCACTGAAGCTTTCTTT. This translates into CASSEAGASGTEAFF.